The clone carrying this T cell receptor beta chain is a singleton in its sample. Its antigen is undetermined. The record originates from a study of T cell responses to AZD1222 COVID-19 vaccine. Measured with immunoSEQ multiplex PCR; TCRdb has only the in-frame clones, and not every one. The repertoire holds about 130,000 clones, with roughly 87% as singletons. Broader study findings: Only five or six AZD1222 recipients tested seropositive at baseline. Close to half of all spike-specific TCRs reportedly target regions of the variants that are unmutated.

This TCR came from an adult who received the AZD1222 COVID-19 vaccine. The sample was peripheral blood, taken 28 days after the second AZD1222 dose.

The CDR3 DNA is TGTGCCAGTACCCTGGGACAGAGCAAGTTCTATCAGCCCCAGCATTTT. Residues: CASTLGQSKFYQPQHF. The V and J genes are TRBV19 and TRBJ1-5, with TRBD1 matching 7 bases. The CDR3 has 16 residues. CDR1 and CDR2 from the germline V gene are LNHDA and SQIVND (reference sequence). V gave up 7 bases and J gave up 5 bases; unmatched junction bases: 14.